Each of the 26 T cell receptor beta chains below was sequenced from the same sample in a study of blood T cell repertoires in COVID-19. Data came from immunoSEQ multiplex PCR; TCRdb stores just in-frame clones and leaves some out. Of tens of thousands of clones listed, about nine tenths are singletons. The sequencing sample was made of peripheral blood. The receptors shown here come from a man aged 18 to 29 with COVID-19, enrolled during active disease.

The V call is TRBV7-2, the J call TRBJ2-7; D is uncertain. Looked up from germline, CDR1 is SGHTA and CDR2 is FQGNSA. The CDR3 extends over 14 amino acids. V lost 4 bases and J lost 2, with 12 bases in between. The CDR3 DNA reads TGTGCCAGCAGCTACTCTCGGTCGGCCTACGAGCAGTACTTC. This codes for CASSYSRSAYEQYF.

The V call is TRBV15, the J call TRBJ2-7; tentative D call: TRBD2 (6 bases). Per germline, CDR1 LNHNV and CDR2 YYDKDF (reference sequence). The CDR3 is 13 amino acids. With 3 bases removed from V and 3 bases from J, the gap between germline ends came to 9 bases. This CDR3 reads CATSRGLFYEQYF. Here the CDR3 DNA reads TGTGCCACCAGCAGGGGACTGTTCTACGAGCAGTACTTC.

The CDR3 is CASSRRGVSTDTQYF. In nucleotides, the CDR3 is TGTGCCAGCAGCCGCCGGGGAGTGAGCACAGATACGCAGTATTTT. The chain combines TRBV7-9 with TRBJ2-3; tentatively, D is TRBD2 (5 bases). Looked up from germline, CDR1 is SEHNR and CDR2 is FQNEAQ (reference sequence). V was cut by 5 bases and J by 0 bases, with 12 bases left in between. The length of the CDR3 is 15 residues.

This chain joins TRBV19 and TRBJ1-6, with D uncertain. Trimming took 2 bases from V and 7 from J, leaving 3 bases between them. The CDR3 consists of 12 residues. The germline gives CDR1 LNHDA, CDR2 SQIVND (reference sequence). The CDR3 region is CASSIQNSPLHF. The CDR3 DNA follows: TGTGCCAGTAGTATACAGAATTCACCCCTCCACTTT. The complete variable domain, with remaining parts taken from reference TRBV19 and TRBJ1-6, reads DGGITQSPKYLFRKEGQNVTLSCEQNLNHDAMYWYRQDPGQGLRLIYYSQIVNDFQKGDIAEGYSVSREKKESFPLTVTSAQKNPTAFYLCASSIQNSPLHFGNGTRLTVT.

The CDR3 DNA reads TGTGCCAGCAGTATAGACACAGATACGCAGTATTTT. This translates into CASSIDTDTQYF. This chain joins TRBV5-4 and TRBJ2-3; D is unresolved. CDR3 size: 12 residues. CDR1 is SGHNT and CDR2 is YYREEE in the germline V gene (reference sequence). Trimming cost V 5 bases and J 2 bases, with 6 bases left between them.

J is TRBJ2-7 and V is TRBV30, with 8 bases fitting TRBD1. The germline gives CDR1 GTSNPN, CDR2 SVGIG (reference sequence). The CDR3 has 15 amino acids. V lost 3 bases, J lost 3 bases, and 10 bases stayed unmatched. CDR3 DNA sequence: TGTGCCTGGAGGATATACAGGGGGAGCGTCTACGAGCAGTACTTC. Residues: CAWRIYRGSVYEQYF.

V and J are TRBV6-1 and TRBJ1-3; D remains ambiguous. The CDR3 totals 15 residues. Germline values: CDR1 MNHNS, CDR2 SASEGT. Deletions cut 3 bases from V and 4 bases from J, with 13 bases between. CDR3 amino acids: CASSDLRSGGNTIYF. CDR3 nucleotide sequence: TGTGCCAGCAGTGACCTGCGGAGCGGGGGAAACACCATATATTTT.

The chain employs TRBV7-2 and TRBJ1-1, with D possibly matching TRBD1 (6 bases). Germline V lookup: CDR1 SGHTA, CDR2 FQGNSA. The CDR3 extends over 14 amino acids. V dropped 3 bases and J dropped 5 bases, with 13 bases sitting between them. The CDR3 loop is CASSFSTGRTEAFF. In DNA, the CDR3 is TGTGCCAGCAGCTTCTCAACAGGGCGTACTGAAGCTTTCTTT. The variable domain in full, completed from reference TRBV7-2 and TRBJ1-1, reads GAGVSQSPSNKVTEKGKDVELRCDPISGHTALYWYRQSLGQGLEFLIYFQGNSAPDKSGLPSDRFSAERTGGSVSTLTIQRTQQEDSAVYLCASSFSTGRTEAFFGQGTRLTVV.

This sequence joins TRBV15 and TRBJ2-7; the match to TRBD2 covers 8 bases. The V segment lost 0 bases and the J segment 3 bases; nucleotides outside the gene matches: 4. This CDR3 has 15 residues. The germline gives CDR1 LNHNV, CDR2 YYDKDF (reference sequence). The CDR3 DNA sequence: TGTGCCACCAGCAGAGACCGGGAGGGCCTCTACGAGCAGTACTTC. Encoded protein: CATSRDREGLYEQYF.

The V call is TRBV28, the J call TRBJ2-7; D perhaps matches TRBD2 (5 bases). Trimming pared 6 bases from V and 4 bases from J, leaving 16 bases between. The CDR3 length is 14 residues. Germline CDR1 reads MDHEN; CDR2 reads SYDVKM. The CDR3 DNA reads TGTGCCAGCAGCCCCAATACGCGGGTTTACGAGCAGTACTTC. This sequence encodes CASSPNTRVYEQYF.

The chain has TRBV5-1 and TRBJ2-7; 11 positions agree with TRBD1. CDR3 length: 13 amino acids. The trim removed 3 bases at V and 5 bases at J, leaving 1 base unmatched. In germline, CDR1 is SGHRS, CDR2 YFSETQ. CDR3 region: CASSWTGGNEQYF. The CDR3 coding sequence is TGCGCCAGCAGCTGGACAGGGGGCAACGAGCAGTACTTC.

The V call is TRBV5-1, the J call TRBJ1-1; perhaps TRBD1 as D (5 bases). Germline lookup yields CDR1 SGHRS and CDR2 YFSETQ. Deletions cut 1 base from V and 6 bases from J, with 10 bases between. The CDR3 consists of 13 residues. The CDR3 DNA follows: TGCGCCAGCAGCTTGACCCGGACATCTGAAGCTTTCTTT. It translates to CASSLTRTSEAFF.

This chain uses TRBV13 with TRBJ2-2, with 8 bases that match TRBD2. This CDR3 has 16 residues. Germline V gives CDR1 PRHDT, CDR2 FYEKMQ (reference sequence). Unmatched junction bases numbered 6, after V lost 1 base and J lost 5 bases. This CDR3 is CASSLAIAGRTGELFF. As DNA, the CDR3 is TGTGCCAGCAGCTTAGCCATAGCGGGAAGGACCGGGGAGCTGTTTTTT.

V and J are TRBV5-4 and TRBJ1-2; 9 positions agree with TRBD1. J was trimmed by 5 bases and V by 4 bases; bases with no gene match: 9. CDR3 length equals 15 residues. CDR1 SGHNT and CDR2 YYREEE come from the germline V gene (reference sequence). CDR3: CASSPVTGGGYGYTF. The CDR3 bases are TGTGCCAGCAGCCCCGTGACAGGGGGAGGGTATGGCTACACCTTC. The full variable domain, rest sourced from reference TRBV5-4 and TRBJ1-2, is ETGVTQSPTHLIKTRGQQVTLRCSSQSGHNTVSWYQQALGQGPQFIFQYYREEENGRGNFPPRFSGLQFPNYSSELNVNALELDDSALYLCASSPVTGGGYGYTFGSGTRLTVV.

The chain links TRBV27 to TRBJ2-7, with TRBD2 identical over 7 bases. This CDR3 has 13 residues. V trimming: 6 bases; J trimming: 3 bases; junction bases outside the gene matches: 5. The germline gives CDR1 MNHEY, CDR2 SMNVEV (reference sequence). The CDR3 is CASRLTSRYEQYF. The CDR3 DNA reads TGTGCCAGCAGATTGACTAGCCGCTACGAGCAGTACTTC.

The chain combines TRBV28 with TRBJ2-5, with 7 bases matching TRBD2. Trimming removed 2 bases from V and 1 base from J; junction bases left unmatched: 4. The CDR3 contains 15 residues. Germline V gene sequence: CDR1 MDHEN, CDR2 SYDVKM. The CDR3 spells CASSLGLAVQETQYF. The CDR3 DNA sequence: TGTGCCAGCAGTTTAGGGCTAGCGGTCCAAGAGACCCAGTACTTC.

The rearrangement links TRBV27 to TRBJ2-1, with 9 positions matching TRBD1. The germline V gene encodes CDR1 MNHEY and CDR2 SMNVEV (reference sequence). V was pared by 2 bases and J by 16 bases, with 3 bases of the junction left unmatched. This CDR3 is 11 amino acids long. The CDR3: CASSLRDRVFF. DNA of the CDR3: TGTGCCAGCAGTTTAAGGGACAGGGTCTTCTTC.

This clone was recorded once. The CDR3 loop reads CASGLTGTNEQFF. Here the CDR3 DNA reads TGTGCTAGTGGTTTGACAGGGACGAATGAGCAGTTCTTC. The chain employs TRBV12-5 and TRBJ2-1; a possible D gene is TRBD1 (6 bases). The V end lost 2 bases, the J end lost 7 bases, and 9 bases lay between the germline ends. Germline V gene data show CDR1 as LGHNT and CDR2 as FRNRAP. This CDR3 is 13 amino acids long.

The V gene is TRBV6-5, the J gene TRBJ1-6; maybe TRBD1 (6 bases). Germline V CDR1 and CDR2: MNHEY, SVGAGI. V lost 5 bases and J 5 bases, leaving 13 bases between the germline ends. This CDR3 is built from 15 residues. The CDR3 loop is CASSQQGPDNSPLHF. CDR3 sequence (DNA): TGTGCCAGCAGTCAACAGGGCCCAGATAATTCACCCCTCCACTTT.

The rearrangement uses TRBV7-6 and TRBJ2-1; 10 bases map to TRBD1. Germline assignment: CDR1 SGHVS and CDR2 FNYEAQ. The CDR3 loop spans 16 amino acids. V shed 3 bases and J 8 bases; nucleotides not matched to a gene: 10. CDR3: CASSFPGQGISDEQFF. DNA of the CDR3: TGTGCCAGCAGCTTCCCGGGACAGGGGATCTCGGATGAGCAGTTCTTC.

This clone was picked up one time. The genes are TRBV9 and TRBJ1-6; D gene uncertain. The CDR3 is made up of 16 amino acids. V lost 0 bases and J 4 bases, leaving 11 bases between the germline ends. Germline CDR1 reads SGDLS; CDR2 reads YYNGEE. The DNA of the CDR3 is TGTGCCAGCAGCGTAGCTGAGGCAGCTTATAATTCACCCCTCCACTTT. It yields the protein CASSVAEAAYNSPLHF.

V is TRBV2 and J is TRBJ1-1; possibly TRBD1 for D (5 bases). The CDR3 contains 11 residues. Germline CDR1 reads SNHLY; CDR2 reads FYNNEI. Trimming stripped 7 bases from V and 3 bases from J, with 6 bases between. The CDR3 nucleotides read TGTGCCAGCAAAGGGGACACTGAAGCTTTCTTT. Its translation is CASKGDTEAFF.

This clone was found once. The chain joins TRBV30 to TRBJ1-2; D ambiguous. Germline CDR1 GTSNPN, CDR2 SVGIG (reference sequence). V lost 7 bases, J lost 2 bases, and 11 bases lay in between. CDR3 length: 12 residues. DNA for the CDR3: TGTGCCTCCATGGAGCTGAACTATGGCTACACCTTC. Protein sequence: CASMELNYGYTF.

This rearrangement joins TRBV11-2 to TRBJ1-3; no reliable D call. The V gene lost 1 base and the J gene lost 0 bases, with 10 bases spanning the gap. The CDR3 extends over 16 amino acids. The V gene's germline CDR1 is SGHAT and CDR2 FQNNGV. The CDR3 nucleotides read TGTGCCAGCAGCTTAGTCGTCACCTACTCTGGAAACACCATATATTTT. This sequence encodes CASSLVVTYSGNTIYF. Variable domain in full (rest from reference TRBV11-2 and TRBJ1-3): EAGVAQSPRYKIIEKRQSVAFWCNPISGHATLYWYQQILGQGPKLLIQFQNNGVVDDSQLPKDRFSAERLKGVDSTLKIQPAKLEDSAVYLCASSLVVTYSGNTIYFGEGSWLTVV.

CDR3 protein: CASSPRVTSGTQETQYF. The CDR3 DNA sequence: TGTGCCAGCTCACCACGTGTGACTAGCGGCACCCAAGAGACCCAGTACTTC. The chain links TRBV18 to TRBJ2-5; TRBD2 aligns across 9 bases. The CDR3 covers 17 residues. The V gene end was trimmed by 1 base and the J gene end by 1 base; junction bases not matched to a gene: 7. Germline CDR1 reads KGHSH; CDR2 reads LQKENI.

This rearrangement joins TRBV6-5 to TRBJ1-5, with 8 bases identical to TRBD1. Trimming removed 6 bases from V and 7 bases from J; junction bases left unmatched: 11. The CDR3 length is 15 residues. Germline V gene lookup returns CDR1 MNHEY and CDR2 SVGAGI. The CDR3 reads CASRPTDRVGQPQHF. Written as DNA, the CDR3 is TGTGCCAGCAGGCCCACGGACAGGGTCGGCCAGCCCCAGCATTTT.